The clone carrying this TCR beta chain came up a few times. Germline CDR1 MNHNY, CDR2 SVGAGI (reference sequence). This CDR3 contains 15 residues. Trimming cost V 3 bases and J 1 base; bases outside gene matches: 2. Using a J-beta primer mix together with a sample-barcoded 5' primer, a second PCR was run for about 7 to 12 cycles. TCRdb re-called the 5' RACE reads with MiXCR, one entry per CDR3 protein. This repertoire shows about 1.7 million distinct CDR3 sequences, roughly 28% found once; its top ten account for 6.5% to 8.5%. The data were taken from a study of blood T cells in healthy people across ages.

This rearrangement joins TRBV6-6 to TRBJ2-5; 10 bases agree with TRBD1. This TCR was sampled from a woman in her twenties or thirties in good health. Sequenced: blood. The CDR3 sequence: CASSYRDRGQETQYF. DNA of the CDR3: TGTGCCAGCAGTTATAGGGACAGGGGCCAAGAGACCCAGTACTTC.